One and the same sample provided the 5 T cell receptor beta chains below, sequenced in a study of blood T cell repertoires in COVID-19. This table comes from immunoSEQ multiplex PCR, and its TCRdb copy is limited to in-frame clones, with some not included. The data contain some 180,000 clones, approximately 80% of them seen just once; the ten biggest clones take up approximately 7.6%. The sequenced material came from peripheral blood. These receptors were collected from a woman older than 75 with COVID-19, enrolled during active disease.

The rearrangement links TRBV28 to TRBJ2-2; 10 nucleotides agree with TRBD1. Germline-derived CDR1 and CDR2 are MDHEN and SYDVKM. The CDR3 contains 15 residues. With V trimmed by 5 bases and J by 4 bases, 4 bases remained unmatched. CDR3 nucleotides: TGTGCCAGCAGTACGGGACAGGGGATCACCGGGGAGCTGTTTTTT. Translating it yields CASSTGQGITGELFF. The full variable domain, with the rest looked up from reference TRBV28 and TRBJ2-2, is DVKVTQSSRYLVKRTGEKVFLECVQDMDHENMFWYRQDPGLGLRLIYFSYDVKMKEKGDIPEGYSVSREKKERFSLILESASTNQTSMYLCASSTGQGITGELFFGEGSRLTVL.

This clone was detected a few times. The genes are TRBV5-4 and TRBJ2-5; 11 positions match TRBD2. This CDR3 has 15 residues. V shed 4 bases, J shed 3 bases, and the junction held 5 bases outside the gene matches. The germline V gene encodes CDR1 SGHNT and CDR2 YYREEE (reference sequence). CDR3 amino acids: CASSRTGLAEETQYF. The CDR3 DNA reads as TGTGCCAGCAGCCGTACGGGACTAGCGGAAGAGACCCAGTACTTC.

V and J are TRBV3-1 (or the pseudogene TRBV3-2) and TRBJ1-1; 9 bases match TRBD1. This CDR3 region has 13 residues. From germline, CDR1 is LGHDT and CDR2 YNNKEL (reference sequence). V shed 4 bases and J 5 bases; nucleotides not matched to a gene: 2. CDR3 protein: CASSLGQGTEAFF. CDR3 coding DNA: TGTGCCAGCAGCCTCGGACAGGGGACTGAAGCTTTCTTT.

The CDR3 DNA sequence: TGCGCCAGCAGCTTGCAGGGCAGCTATTACGAGCAGTACTTC. Encoded protein: CASSLQGSYYEQYF. The V and J genes are TRBV5-1 and TRBJ2-7; tentative D call: TRBD1 (5 bases). The CDR3 consists of 14 residues. Germline V gene lookup returns CDR1 SGHRS and CDR2 YFSETQ. V shed 1 base and J shed 4 bases, with 12 bases lying between them.

This chain joins TRBV24-1 and TRBJ2-1, with unresolved D. The CDR3 spans 13 residues. V gave up 4 bases and J gave up 8 bases, with 11 bases separating them. CDR1 and CDR2 from the germline V gene are KGHDR and SFDVKD. The CDR3 sequence is CATSDPLGDEQFF. The CDR3 nucleotides read TGTGCCACCAGTGACCCCTTGGGCGATGAGCAGTTCTTC.